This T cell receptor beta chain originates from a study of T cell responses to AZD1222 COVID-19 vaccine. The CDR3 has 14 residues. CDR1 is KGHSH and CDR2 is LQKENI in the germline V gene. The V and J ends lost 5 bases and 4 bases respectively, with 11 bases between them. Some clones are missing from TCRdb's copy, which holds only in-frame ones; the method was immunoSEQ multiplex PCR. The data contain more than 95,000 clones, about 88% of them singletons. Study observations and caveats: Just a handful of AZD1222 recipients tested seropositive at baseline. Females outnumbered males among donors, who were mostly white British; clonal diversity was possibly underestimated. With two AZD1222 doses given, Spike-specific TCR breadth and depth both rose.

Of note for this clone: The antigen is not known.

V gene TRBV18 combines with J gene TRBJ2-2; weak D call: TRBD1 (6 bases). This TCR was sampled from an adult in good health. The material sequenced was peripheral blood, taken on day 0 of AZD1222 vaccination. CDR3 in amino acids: CASSSDSRTGELFF. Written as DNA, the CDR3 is TGTGCCAGCTCATCGGACAGCCGCACCGGGGAGCTGTTTTTT. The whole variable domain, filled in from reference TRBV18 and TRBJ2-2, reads NAGVMQNPRHLVRRRGQEARLRCSPMKGHSHVYWYRQLPEEGLKFMVYLQKENIIDESGMPKERFSAEFPKEGPSILRIQQVVRGDSAAYFCASSSDSRTGELFFGEGSRLTVL.